The 13 T cell receptor beta chains in this list originate from one sample, sequenced in a study of shared clonotypes between healthy human individuals (TCRdb year 2020). The library came from the immunoSEQ multiplex PCR assay. This immuneACCESS table, as held by TCRdb, lists in-frame sequences with V and J called but not all clones. Of the missing ones, under half trace to an unresolved V gene in checked studies; the others have no known cause. The sample yields around 550,000 clones; about 96% were counted once. The leading ten clones occupy less than 0.06% of the sample. Material: naive CD4+ T cells sorted from blood. The cell subset or site label on this specimen signifies: CD45RA+ positively selected. These receptors all come from a woman in her 30s in good health.

The chain employs TRBV4-1 and TRBJ2-2; 10 bases match TRBD2. The CDR3 consists of 15 residues. Trimming at V came to 3 bases and at J to 6 bases, leaving 4 bases not matched to a gene. Germline values: CDR1 MGHRA, CDR2 YSYEKL. The CDR3 loop reads CASSHLAGAAGELFF. The CDR3 DNA sequence: TGCGCCAGCAGCCACCTAGCGGGAGCGGCCGGGGAGCTGTTTTTT.

The genes are TRBV10-3 and TRBJ1-1; no clear D. Germline assignment: CDR1 ENHRY and CDR2 SYGVKD. CDR3 length: 13 residues. V was clipped by 6 bases and J by 5 bases, with 13 bases between them. This chain's CDR3 is CAIRYIGGTEAFF. The CDR3 coding sequence is TGTGCCATCAGGTACATCGGCGGTACTGAAGCTTTCTTT.

The chain uses TRBV18 and TRBJ2-1; D unresolved. CDR1 is KGHSH, CDR2 LQKENI, per germline. The germline V and J ends were trimmed by 1 base and 5 bases, with 12 bases remaining between them. This CDR3 is built from 15 residues. CDR3 in amino acids: CASSPLSSIDNEQFF. CDR3 nucleotides: TGTGCCAGCTCACCACTTTCTAGTATCGACAATGAGCAGTTCTTC.

CDR3 nucleotides: TGTGCCAGCAGCTCCGTTGGACAGTCGATCTCCTACAATGAGCAGTTCTTC. Residues: CASSSVGQSISYNEQFF. The chain has TRBV7-9 and TRBJ2-1; weak D call: TRBD1 (6 bases). This CDR3 is 17 amino acids long. Germline-derived CDR1 and CDR2 are SEHNR and FQNEAQ (reference sequence). Trimming left V 4 bases short and J 0 bases short, with 16 bases between.

The V call is TRBV5-4, the J call TRBJ2-1; 12 bases agree with TRBD2. There are 16 residues in the CDR3. V lost 0 bases, J lost 9 bases, and 7 bases stayed unmatched. CDR1 SGHNT and CDR2 YYREEE come from the germline V gene (reference sequence). The CDR3 bases are TGTGCCAGCAGCTTGGTAAGGACTAGCGGGATGGGTGAGCAGTTCTTC. Translated, it gives CASSLVRTSGMGEQFF. The full variable domain, with the rest looked up from reference TRBV5-4 and TRBJ2-1, is ETGVTQSPTHLIKTRGQQVTLRCSSQSGHNTVSWYQQALGQGPQFIFQYYREEENGRGNFPPRFSGLQFPNYSSELNVNALELDDSALYLCASSLVRTSGMGEQFFGPGTRLTVL.

This clone occurred once. This chain connects TRBV20-1 to TRBJ1-2; D remains ambiguous. The CDR3 runs to 11 residues. The germline gives CDR1 DFQATT, CDR2 SNEGSKA (reference sequence). The ends were cut back, 4 bases at V and 7 bases at J, with 10 bases in the middle. The CDR3 loop reads CSAIRPTGYTF. CDR3 sequence (DNA): TGCAGTGCTATCAGACCCACTGGCTACACCTTC.

This chain's CDR3 is CASSPLQGNQETQYF. For the CDR3, the DNA is TGTGCCAGCTCACCACTCCAGGGAAACCAAGAGACCCAGTACTTC. The V and J genes are TRBV18 and TRBJ2-5, with D tentatively TRBD1 (5 bases). Germline CDR1 KGHSH, CDR2 LQKENI. There are 15 residues in the CDR3. The V and J ends lost 1 base and 0 bases respectively, with 9 bases between them.

This clone has a single count. The chain uses TRBV18 and TRBJ2-1, with 9 bases aligning to TRBD2. This CDR3 is built from 14 residues. The V and J ends lost 3 bases and 8 bases, in that order; junction bases with no gene match: 5. The germline gives CDR1 KGHSH, CDR2 LQKENI. The CDR3 bases are TGTGCCAGCTCACCGGGCGGGAGGGATGATGAGCAGTTCTTC. Translating it yields CASSPGGRDDEQFF.

The chain is built from TRBV18 and TRBJ1-1; D might be TRBD1 (6 bases). Germline CDR1 reads KGHSH; CDR2 reads LQKENI. V lost 6 bases and J 2 bases, leaving 16 bases between the germline ends. CDR3 length equals 15 residues. This CDR3 reads CASSRDISVNTEAFF. The DNA for the CDR3 is TGTGCCAGCTCCCGGGACATTTCTGTCAACACTGAAGCTTTCTTT. Full variable domain (remainder filled in from reference TRBV18 and TRBJ1-1): NAGVMQNPRHLVRRRGQEARLRCSPMKGHSHVYWYRQLPEEGLKFMVYLQKENIIDESGMPKERFSAEFPKEGPSILRIQQVVRGDSAAYFCASSRDISVNTEAFFGQGTRLTVV.

The chain is built from TRBV19 and TRBJ2-7; TRBD2 agrees at 10 bases. With 6 bases clipped from V and 7 bases from J, the junction kept 12 bases outside the gene matches. Germline V CDR1 and CDR2: LNHDA, SQIVND (reference sequence). The CDR3 has 15 amino acids. CDR3 nucleotides: TGTGCCAGTAGCTCCACACTAGCGGGAAAAGGTGAGCAGTACTTC. Translating it yields CASSSTLAGKGEQYF.

The CDR3 nucleotides read TGTGCCAGCAGTGAAAACGGGTACCAGCCCCAGCATTTT. Translation: CASSENGYQPQHF. This chain uses TRBV2 with TRBJ1-5; D ambiguous. The CDR3 consists of 13 residues. Germline V lookup: CDR1 SNHLY, CDR2 FYNNEI. Trimming removed 2 bases from V and 7 bases from J, with 9 bases in between.

This clone was seen a few times. V and J are TRBV5-6 and TRBJ2-3; D unclear. This CDR3 spans 14 amino acids. Deletions cut 3 bases from V and 2 bases from J, with 10 bases between. The germline V gene has CDR1 SGHDT and CDR2 YYEEEE. The CDR3 DNA sequence: TGTGCCAGCAGCTCTCCGGGTTTCACAGATACGCAGTATTTT. Residues: CASSSPGFTDTQYF. The full variable domain, with the rest looked up from reference TRBV5-6 and TRBJ2-3, is DAGVTQSPTHLIKTRGQQVTLRCSPKSGHDTVSWYQQALGQGPQFIFQYYEEEERQRGNFPDRFSGHQFPNYSSELNVNALLLGDSALYLCASSSPGFTDTQYFGPGTRLTVL.

This sequence joins TRBV5-6 and TRBJ1-3, with D perhaps matching TRBD1 (6 bases). The V end lost 2 bases, the J end lost 10 bases, and 13 bases lay between the germline ends. The CDR3 spans 13 residues. CDR1 and CDR2 (germline): SGHDT, YYEEEE. CDR3 amino acids: CASSLRGAITIYF. CDR3 bases: TGTGCCAGCAGCTTAAGGGGGGCGATTACCATATATTTT.